Listed below are T cell receptor beta chains from one sample, sequenced in a study of CD8 T cells in ankylosing spondylitis. Using its own MiXCR run on the 5' RACE reads, TCRdb lists one record per CDR3 protein. The table lists about 160,000 distinct CDR3 sequences, approximately 9.9% of them singletons. The specimen sequenced was blood, either unsorted or a sorted T cell fraction (not recorded which). Receptor source: a female donor with ankylosing spondylitis or in good health (not recorded which). The CDR3 runs from the conserved cysteine through the conserved F or W.

cdr3_length,v_call,cdr3_aa
14,TRBV30,CAWSEGLAGYEQYF
15,TRBV2,CASSDSGGLSYEQYF
11,TRBV7-9,CASSFPGEAFF
14,TRBV6-1,CASKTGQGYYEQYF
13,TRBV4-1,CASQTVPNTEAFF
14,TRBV12-3/TRBV12-4,CASSPVQGREKLFF
15,TRBV12-5,CASGPGITPTQPQHF
16,TRBV20-1,CSARDSGTANTGELFF
14,TRBV5-1,CASSFGGSGETQYF
11,TRBV20-1,CARWVRTEAFF
17,TRBV4-2,CASSQVNPTSGIYEQYF
18,TRBV7-3,CASSLATGSSGKYNEQFF
13,TRBV12-5,CASFQGSSYEQYF
12,TRBV6-5,CASAPGGTEAFF
15,TRBV4-1,CASSQRETSTDTQYF
15,TRBV5-1,CASSSRDYNTDTQYF
14,TRBV20-1,CSATPLGGGTEAFF